The 14 T cell receptor beta chains below come from one sample, sequenced in a study of CD8 T cells in ankylosing spondylitis. Study outcomes and limitations: One TCR beta motif, made up of eight highly homologous variants, appeared characteristic of ankylosing spondylitis blood.

These TCRs' antigens remain unknown. TCRdb passed the 5' RACE reads through MiXCR, listing each CDR3 protein once. The repertoire consists of a few hundred thousand distinct CDR3 sequences, with approximately 20% occurring once and the leading ten covering 16%. The sample comprised blood, either unsorted or a sorted T cell fraction (not recorded which). These receptors all stem from a male donor with ankylosing spondylitis.

The chain combines TRBV5-1 with TRBJ1-2; D is possibly TRBD1 (5 bases). Germline CDR1 is SGHRS and CDR2 is YFSETQ. The CDR3 spans 13 residues. Deletions cut 2 bases from V and 10 bases from J, with 15 bases between. This chain's CDR3 is CASSFGGFQLYTF. CDR3 DNA sequence: TGCGCCAGCAGCTTCGGGGGGTTTCAACTCTACACCTTC.

J is TRBJ2-7 and V is TRBV3-1, with no clear D. Per germline, CDR1 LGHDT and CDR2 YNNKEL (reference sequence). This CDR3 is 11 amino acids long. V lost 0 bases and J lost 6, with 3 bases in between. CDR3 amino acids: CASSQEREQYF. Written as DNA, the CDR3 is TGTGCCAGCAGCCAAGAACGCGAGCAGTACTTC.

V usage is TRBV9 and J usage is TRBJ2-3; the match to TRBD2 covers 10 bases. From germline, CDR1 is SGDLS and CDR2 YYNGEE. J lost 4 bases, V lost 4 bases, and 6 bases had no gene match. CDR3 length equals 15 residues. The CDR3 protein is CASSIRTSGPDTQYF. The CDR3 DNA is TGTGCCAGCAGCATAAGGACTAGCGGACCAGATACGCAGTATTTT.

The chain combines TRBV5-1 with TRBJ1-1; a possible D gene is TRBD1 (6 bases). The CDR3 consists of 13 residues. Trimming shortened V by 2 bases and J by 5 bases, and 10 bases separated the two germline ends. CDR1 SGHRS and CDR2 YFSETQ come from the germline V gene. The DNA of the CDR3 is TGCGCCAGCAGCTTTTCAGGGGAGACTGAAGCTTTCTTT. This sequence encodes CASSFSGETEAFF.

The genes are TRBV9 and TRBJ2-1; D is unclear. The CDR3 totals 13 residues. CDR1 SGDLS and CDR2 YYNGEE come from the germline V gene. The V gene lost 4 bases and the J gene lost 3 bases, with 8 bases spanning the gap. CDR3 sequence reads: CASSSYNYNEQFF. CDR3 nucleotide sequence: TGTGCCAGCAGCTCGTACAACTACAATGAGCAGTTCTTC.

This chain connects TRBV7-2 to TRBJ1-5; D ambiguous. V lost 1 base to trimming and J lost 6 bases, with 4 bases between them. Germline CDR1 and CDR2: SGHTA and FQGNSA. This CDR3 is 12 amino acids long. CDR3 amino acids: CASSLGTQPQHF. The CDR3 DNA reads TGTGCCAGCAGCTTAGGGACTCAGCCCCAGCATTTT.

This clonotype was seen a few times. The chain joins TRBV14 to TRBJ2-3, with a tentative D call TRBD2 (5 bases). V lost 1 base, J lost 4 bases, and 18 bases lay in between. The CDR3 covers 17 residues. Germline CDR1 SGHDN, CDR2 FVKESK. In DNA form, the CDR3 reads TGTGCCAGCAGCCAAGCACTCCGGGCGGGCGGAGCAGATACGCAGTATTTT. Amino acid sequence: CASSQALRAGGADTQYF.

The chain joins TRBV20-1 to TRBJ1-5; unclear D gene. The CDR3 extends over 9 amino acids. Germline V gene lookup returns CDR1 DFQATT and CDR2 SNEGSKA (reference sequence). Trimming left V 5 bases short and J 6 bases short, with 2 bases between. CDR3 region: CSAFQPQHF. The CDR3 nucleotides are TGCAGTGCTTTTCAGCCCCAGCATTTT.

V gene TRBV28 combines with J gene TRBJ2-1, with D maybe TRBD1 (6 bases). The germline V gene has CDR1 MDHEN and CDR2 SYDVKM. CDR3 length equals 15 residues. V was trimmed by 5 bases and J by 6 bases, leaving 17 bases between them. The CDR3 loop is CASSVLQGGPNEQFF. The CDR3 nucleotides are TGTGCCAGCAGTGTTTTACAGGGTGGTCCCAATGAGCAGTTCTTC.

The V call is TRBV5-1, the J call TRBJ1-4; D call uncertain. Germline V gives CDR1 SGHRS, CDR2 YFSETQ. This CDR3 region has 15 residues. Trimming took 0 bases from V and 3 from J, leaving 9 bases between them. The CDR3 protein is CASSLDYPPNEKLFF. The CDR3 region has the DNA TGCGCCAGCAGCTTGGACTACCCGCCTAATGAAAAACTGTTTTTT.

This clonotype was picked up a small number of times. V gene TRBV5-1 combines with J gene TRBJ2-3, with 7 nucleotides matching TRBD2. Germline trimming cut 3 bases from V and 0 bases from J; bases unmatched to any gene: 4. The CDR3 spans 15 residues. The germline V gene encodes CDR1 SGHRS and CDR2 YFSETQ. The CDR3 region is CASSSLAASTDTQYF. The CDR3 region has the DNA TGCGCCAGCAGCTCTCTAGCGGCTAGCACAGATACGCAGTATTTT.

This sequence joins TRBV5-6 and TRBJ2-7; no clear D gene. The CDR3 loop spans 13 amino acids. CDR1 is SGHDT and CDR2 is YYEEEE in the germline V gene. V lost 1 base to trimming and J lost 3 bases, with 8 bases between them. The CDR3 sequence is CASSLSGYYEQYF. The CDR3 nucleotides are TGTGCCAGCAGCTTGTCCGGGTACTACGAGCAGTACTTC. The full variable domain, rest sourced from reference TRBV5-6 and TRBJ2-7, is DAGVTQSPTHLIKTRGQQVTLRCSPKSGHDTVSWYQQALGQGPQFIFQYYEEEERQRGNFPDRFSGHQFPNYSSELNVNALLLGDSALYLCASSLSGYYEQYFGPGTRLTVT.

The rearrangement joins TRBV20-1 to TRBJ2-3; 9 bases align to TRBD2. The junction had 6 bases not matched to a gene; V was cut back by 1 base and J by 1 base. There are 16 residues in the CDR3. The germline V gene has CDR1 DFQATT and CDR2 SNEGSKA (reference sequence). The CDR3 DNA sequence: TGCAGTGCTAGAGCCCTCCGGACTAGCGGCACAGATACGCAGTATTTT. This encodes CSARALRTSGTDTQYF.

The table lists this clonotype with a few counts. The chain combines TRBV7-6 with TRBJ1-3; D remains ambiguous. The CDR3 has 15 residues. Trimming took off 1 base at V and 0 bases at J, with 7 bases between the two ends. Germline V gives CDR1 SGHVS, CDR2 FNYEAQ. For the CDR3, the DNA is TGTGCCAGCAGCTTAGTGGAGACCTCTGGAAACACCATATATTTT. Translation gives CASSLVETSGNTIYF.